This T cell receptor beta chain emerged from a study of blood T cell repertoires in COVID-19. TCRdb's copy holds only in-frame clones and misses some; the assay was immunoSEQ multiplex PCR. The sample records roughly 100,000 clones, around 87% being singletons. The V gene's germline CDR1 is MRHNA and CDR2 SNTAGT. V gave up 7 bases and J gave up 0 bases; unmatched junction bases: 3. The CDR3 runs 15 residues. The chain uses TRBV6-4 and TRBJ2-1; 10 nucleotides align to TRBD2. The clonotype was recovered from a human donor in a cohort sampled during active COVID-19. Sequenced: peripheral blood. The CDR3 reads CASTRTSGSYNEQFF. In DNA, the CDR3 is TGTGCCAGCACAAGGACTAGCGGCTCCTACAATGAGCAGTTCTTC.